This TCR beta chain was recovered during a study of identical twins. With template switching, a universal primer site was added, and the cDNA carried unique molecular identifiers. From the 5' RACE reads, TCRdb called clonotypes with MiXCR, one entry per CDR3 protein. The repertoire holds 400,000 to 500,000 distinct CDR3 sequences, with about 13% as singletons. The sample holds many counts of this clonotype. The antigen is undetermined. Study-wide points: Invariant populations such as MAIT and iNKT cells could partly muddle zero-insertion analyses.

This CDR3 has 15 residues. Germline V lookup: CDR1 SGHRS, CDR2 YFSETQ. V was trimmed by 4 bases and J by 0 bases, leaving 12 bases between them. These data were also reused for a study on yellow fever vaccine responses in identical twins.

This clonotype was sampled from a woman between 18 and 30 years old in good health. The chain has TRBV5-1 and TRBJ2-3; TRBD1 might be the D (5 bases). The source material was CD4+ T cells sorted from blood. The CDR3 reads CASSVSGISTDTQYF. DNA of the CDR3: TGCGCCAGCAGCGTCTCAGGGATTAGCACAGATACGCAGTATTTT.